This TCR beta chain was recorded in a study of T cell repertoires in cytomegalovirus infection. The CDR3 loop spans 13 amino acids. V dropped 5 bases and J dropped 2; count of bases not matched to a gene: 5. Per the germline V gene, CDR1 is DFQATT and CDR2 is SNEGSKA (reference sequence). In its sample, this clonotype was seen many times. TCRdb redid the calling of the reads with MiXCR, one entry per CDR3 protein. The sample shows 290,000 or so distinct CDR3 sequences, roughly a tenth of them seen only once. The sample was PBMCs. This clonotype originated in a human donor in good health (CMV status not recorded). Some clones in this sample may be carry-over from other donors' samples. The chain uses TRBV20-1 and TRBJ2-5; 7 nucleotides align to TRBD1. The CDR3 DNA sequence: TGCAGTGCTGAACGGACAGGTCAAGAGACCCAGTACTTC. This gives the protein CSAERTGQETQYF.